This T cell receptor beta chain was sequenced during a study of T cells in Graves' hyperthyroidism and ophthalmopathy. Background on the study: Blood was drawn when the patient was first diagnosed and still untreated.

Amplified TCR beta CDR3 regions derived from RNA transcripts. TCR CDR3 underwent first-round RT-PCR with the HTBI primer set. TCRdb re-derived calls from the multiplex PCR reads in MiXCR, one entry per CDR3 protein. This table has about 560,000 distinct CDR3 sequences, about a sixth appearing once. Many counts were recorded for this clonotype. Recently diagnosed hyperthyroidism of less than 2 months' duration affected patients aged 18 to 65. Diagnoses used clinical symptoms, serum thyroxine and TRAb, thyroid ultrasound and orbital computed tomography. A roughly 9.7 ml volume of fresh peripheral blood provided the PBMCs. Germline-derived CDR1 and CDR2 are SGHTA and FQGNSA. V gave up 5 bases and J gave up 8 bases, with 19 bases separating them. There are 15 residues in the CDR3.

The rearrangement joins TRBV7-2 to TRBJ2-1; unclear D gene. The sample taken for sequencing was blood. This sequence originates from a woman younger than 45 with Graves' hyperthyroidism. DNA of the CDR3: TGTGCCAGCAGCGGCCAGAGGCGCGTAGTTGATGAGCAGTTCTTC. Translation gives CASSGQRRVVDEQFF.